This T cell receptor (beta chain) comes out of a study of blood T cell repertoires in COVID-19. Turning to the study itself: Collection of acute and convalescent COVID-19 samples took place in the United States, Italy and Spain. T cells, B-cell-depleted T cells, or PBMCs supplied cDNA or gDNA.

After removal of 4 bases from V and 10 bases from J, the junction contained 15 bases not matched to a gene. The V gene's germline CDR1 is SGHRS and CDR2 YFSETQ. The CDR3 extends over 16 amino acids. Original handling: Amplification from reference gene primers served as the basis for estimated nucleated cell counts. Here immunoSEQ multiplex PCR was the method, and the copy in TCRdb shows in-frame clones only, minus some. That table gives V, J and clone size, and the DNA gave D and trimming. The sample holds around 270,000 clones, more than 85% seen once. Seattle patients were enrolled while actively infected and followed longitudinally.

The sample was peripheral blood. The receptor's source is a woman aged 55-70 years with COVID-19, enrolled during active disease. The chain recombines TRBV5-1 with TRBJ2-1; TRBD2 agrees at 9 bases. The DNA of the CDR3 is TGCGCCAGCAGCACTAGGACTAGCGCGAGACGAGGGGAGCAGTTCTTC. Translated: CASSTRTSARRGEQFF.